This T cell receptor (beta chain) was found in a study of CD8 T cells in ankylosing spondylitis. This clonotype was observed a handful of times. The antigen remains unidentified. Since the CDR3 does not end with the conserved phenylalanine or tryptophan, this likely comes from a read error. It is unclear where the CDR3 begins or ends on the DNA, so no DNA is shown, and the CDR3 is as TCRdb lists it. TCRdb independently ran MiXCR on the 5' RACE reads; one entry per CDR3 protein. Among 200,000 to 250,000 distinct CDR3 sequences listed, around 17% were seen once. Study observations and caveats: Previously reported in reactive arthritis synovial fluid and blood were some of the motif variants. In ankylosing spondylitis blood, a motif of about 8 highly homologous TCR beta variants appeared characteristic. The study looked at matched synovial fluid samples from ankylosing spondylitis patients. Disease-linked clones were reported to be significantly enriched there. Clones that were linked to disease were CD8+ and were relatively rare in peripheral blood.

Counting both end residues, the CDR3 totals 11 amino acids. The sequenced sample consisted of blood, either unsorted or a sorted T cell fraction (not recorded which). V gene TRBV21-1 combines with J gene TRBJ2-1; the listed D gene, TRBD1, was not tested against the DNA. TRBV21-1 is a known pseudogene. The sequence derives from a male donor with ankylosing spondylitis. The CDR3 spells CARNCRGWTVV.